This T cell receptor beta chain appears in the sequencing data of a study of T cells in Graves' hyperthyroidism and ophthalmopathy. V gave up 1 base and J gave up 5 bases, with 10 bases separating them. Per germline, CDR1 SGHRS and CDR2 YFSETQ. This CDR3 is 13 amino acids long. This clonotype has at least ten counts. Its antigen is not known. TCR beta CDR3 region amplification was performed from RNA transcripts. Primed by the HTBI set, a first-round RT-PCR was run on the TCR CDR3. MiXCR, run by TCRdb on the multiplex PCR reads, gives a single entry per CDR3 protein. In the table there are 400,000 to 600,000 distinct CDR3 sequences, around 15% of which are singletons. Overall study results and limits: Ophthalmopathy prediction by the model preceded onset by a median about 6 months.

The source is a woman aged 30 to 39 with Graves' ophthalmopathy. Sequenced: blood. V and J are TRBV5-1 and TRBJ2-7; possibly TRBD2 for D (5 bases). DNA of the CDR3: TGCGCCAGCAGCTTGCTGCTGGAGGACGAGCAGTACTTC. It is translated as CASSLLLEDEQYF.